This passage covers 15 T cell receptor beta chains from one sample sequenced in a study of vaccination effects on CD4 cells after COVID-19. Their antigens remain unidentified. Expansion of antigen-specific CD4+ T cells with viral peptide pools was carried out by the ViraFEST assay before sequencing. The authors isolated CD4+ T cells after ten to eleven days of culture. Negative nucleocapsid antibody tests before and after vaccination confirmed no previous SARS-CoV-2 infection. This table comes from immunoSEQ multiplex PCR, and its TCRdb copy is limited to in-frame clones, with some not included. The sample holds under 55,000 clones, 75% to 85% seen once. The sequences come from CD4+ T cells from PBMCs cultured with HCoV-OC43 spike peptides, collected before COVID-19 vaccination. Sample subset: HCoV-OC43 spike overlapping peptide pool stimulation. The receptors shown here come from a human donor who received a COVID-19 vaccine.

The genes are TRBV9 and TRBJ1-4, with 9 bases that match TRBD1. Trimming took 3 bases from V and 8 from J; bases not matched to a gene: 11. Germline CDR1 SGDLS, CDR2 YYNGEE. CDR3 size: 16 residues. CDR3 residues: CASSAMEGQGGEKLFF. For the CDR3, the DNA is TGTGCCAGCAGCGCGATGGAGGGACAGGGTGGCGAAAAACTGTTTTTT.

The V and J genes are TRBV25-1 and TRBJ2-1, with 12 bases fitting TRBD1. Trimming took 5 bases from V and 9 from J; bases not matched to a gene: 8. Germline V gene lookup returns CDR1 MGHDK and CDR2 SYGVNS. The CDR3 consists of 15 residues. In DNA, the CDR3 is TGTGCCAGCAGTTCCGGGGACAGGGGGCTCCCTGAGCAGTTCTTC. Translating gives CASSSGDRGLPEQFF. The whole variable domain, filled in from reference TRBV25-1 and TRBJ2-1, reads EADIYQTPRYLVIGTGKKITLECSQTMGHDKMYWYQQDPGMELHLIHYSYGVNSTEKGDLSSESTVSRIRTEHFPLTLESARPSHTSQYLCASSSGDRGLPEQFFGPGTRLTVL.

The genes are TRBV5-5 and TRBJ1-5, with D unresolved. Trimming removed 0 bases at V and 3 bases at J, with 7 bases between. Germline V CDR1 and CDR2: SGHKS, YYEKEE (reference sequence). This CDR3 is built from 14 residues. CDR3 protein: CASSLGYDNQPQHF. The CDR3 coding sequence is TGTGCCAGCAGCTTGGGCTATGACAATCAGCCCCAGCATTTT.

This chain links TRBV11-2 with TRBJ2-3; perhaps TRBD1 as D (6 bases). V lost 4 bases to trimming and J lost 2 bases, with 10 bases between them. CDR1 and CDR2 (germline): SGHAT, FQNNGV. The CDR3 extends over 14 amino acids. CDR3 protein: CASSSGQSTDTQYF. In nucleotides, the CDR3 is TGTGCCAGCAGCTCCGGACAGTCCACAGATACGCAGTATTTT.

The J gene is TRBJ2-5, the V gene TRBV5-1; D not resolved. The CDR3 runs 13 residues. The ends were cut back, 6 bases at V and 1 base at J, with 10 bases in the middle. Per the germline V gene, CDR1 is SGHRS and CDR2 is YFSETQ. The CDR3 reads CASNYGSQETQYF. CDR3 DNA: TGCGCCAGCAATTACGGGTCCCAAGAGACCCAGTACTTC.

J is TRBJ1-1 and V is TRBV5-1, with D tentatively TRBD1 (5 bases). The CDR3 contains 18 residues. Deletions cut 0 bases from V and 0 bases from J, with 18 bases between. CDR1 is SGHRS and CDR2 is YFSETQ in the germline V gene. The CDR3 spells CASSLGAGYTALNTEAFF. The CDR3 nucleotides are TGCGCCAGCAGCTTGGGGGCAGGGTACACCGCTTTGAACACTGAAGCTTTCTTT.

This chain uses TRBV5-1 with TRBJ1-1; 9 bases line up with TRBD1. Germline loops: CDR1 SGHRS, CDR2 YFSETQ. The CDR3 is made up of 14 amino acids. J was trimmed by 4 bases and V by 3 bases; bases with no gene match: 4. CDR3 residues: CASSSDRGGTEAFF. In nucleotides, the CDR3 is TGCGCCAGCAGCTCGGACAGGGGAGGCACTGAAGCTTTCTTT.

The V call is TRBV9, the J call TRBJ2-5; a weak D match, TRBD2 (5 bases). V lost 3 bases and J lost 6, with 12 bases in between. Germline V gene lookup returns CDR1 SGDLS and CDR2 YYNGEE. The length of the CDR3 is 13 residues. The CDR3 nucleotides are TGTGCCAGCAGCGCCACGGGAATCCAGACCCAGTACTTC. Protein product: CASSATGIQTQYF. The full variable domain, rest sourced from reference TRBV9 and TRBJ2-5, is DSGVTQTPKHLITATGQRVTLRCSPRSGDLSVYWYQQSLDQGLQFLIQYYNGEERAKGNILERFSAQQFPDLHSELNLSSLELGDSALYFCASSATGIQTQYFGPGTRLLVL.

This rearrangement joins TRBV6-5 to TRBJ1-1; D might be TRBD1 (6 bases). This CDR3 region has 13 residues. Germline V gene data show CDR1 as MNHEY and CDR2 as SVGAGI. Trimming cost V 6 bases and J 4 bases, with 12 bases left between them. Here the CDR3 reads CASSREGGTEAFF. The CDR3 nucleotides are TGTGCCAGCAGCCGCGAGGGGGGCACTGAAGCTTTCTTT.

V and J are TRBV15 and TRBJ2-7, with 7 bases fitting TRBD2. The CDR3 loop spans 13 amino acids. V dropped 0 bases and J dropped 7; count of bases not matched to a gene: 3. The germline V gene encodes CDR1 LNHNV and CDR2 YYDKDF (reference sequence). CDR3 DNA sequence: TGTGCCACCAGCAGAGATGCGGGAGCGGAGCAGTACGTC. Its protein is CATSRDAGAEQYV.

This chain connects TRBV4-1 to TRBJ2-3; 9 positions agree with TRBD2. Losses at the gene ends were 1 base for V and 1 base for J; bases not matched to a gene: 6. The CDR3 sequence is 17 residues long. Germline-derived CDR1 and CDR2 are MGHRA and YSYEKL. For the CDR3, the DNA is TGCGCCAGCAGCCAAGTGTTAGCGGGGGAGGGCACAGATACGCAGTATTTT. Encoded protein: CASSQVLAGEGTDTQYF.

This clone has just a few counts. The chain is built from TRBV10-1 and TRBJ2-2; D is unresolved. Germline CDR1 reads WNHNN; CDR2 reads SYGVQD (reference sequence). The CDR3 runs 14 residues. Trimming removed 6 bases from V and 1 base from J, with 9 bases in between. The chain's CDR3 is CASRSQRNTGELFF. DNA of the CDR3: TGCGCCAGCAGAAGTCAGAGGAACACCGGGGAGCTGTTTTTT.

This clone appeared once. The chain uses TRBV7-2 and TRBJ2-5; 7 bases are shared with TRBD1. The CDR3 covers 14 residues. CDR1 is SGHTA and CDR2 is FQGNSA in the germline V gene. V dropped 5 bases and J dropped 5; count of bases not matched to a gene: 8. The CDR3 loop is CASSPQTGSETQYF. CDR3 bases: TGTGCCAGCAGCCCACAGACAGGGTCGGAGACCCAGTACTTC.

This clone was counted a few times. The V call is TRBV10-1, the J call TRBJ2-2; D is uncertain. CDR1 is WNHNN, CDR2 SYGVQD, per germline (reference sequence). The length of the CDR3 is 14 residues. V was clipped by 2 bases and J by 2 bases, with 6 bases between them. The CDR3 DNA sequence: TGCGCCAGCAGTGAGGGGCTAAACACCGGGGAGCTGTTTTTT. It translates to CASSEGLNTGELFF.

The chain is built from TRBV27 and TRBJ2-2; D possibly corresponds to TRBD2 (6 bases). Germline V gene data show CDR1 as MNHEY and CDR2 as SMNVEV (reference sequence). This CDR3 is built from 12 residues. Trimming shortened V by 8 bases and J by 5 bases, and 9 bases separated the two germline ends. The CDR3 nucleotides read TGTGCCAGCCTTGGGGGGACCGGGGAGCTGTTTTTT. Amino acids: CASLGGTGELFF.